This TCR beta chain is drawn from a study of shared clonotypes between healthy human individuals. Deep level was the assay's run setting. Every immunoSEQ plate was one replicate of a subset's evenly spread DNA. The table came from immunoSEQ multiplex PCR; TCRdb's copy has only in-frame clones and leaves some out. The table records 170,000 or so clones, roughly 70% of them present only once. From germline, CDR1 is MNHNS and CDR2 SASEGT. The CDR3 consists of 12 residues. The J segment lost 8 bases and the V segment lost 4 bases, leaving 4 bases of the junction unmatched. Findings and caveats of the study: Between a few donors, naive CD4 clonotypes were shared at a level of approximately 5%. In the sorted subsets, rarefaction showed sequencing was incomplete despite large depth.

Points on this clone: Its antigen remains unidentified.

The chain recombines TRBV6-1 with TRBJ1-2, with 7 bases lining up with TRBD1. Material: memory CD4+ T cells sorted from blood. Noted subset: CD45RA-negative fraction. This receptor was obtained from a man younger than 45 in good health. CDR3 in DNA: TGTGCCAGCAGTGTGACAGGGAGAGGCTACACCTTC. It specifies CASSVTGRGYTF.